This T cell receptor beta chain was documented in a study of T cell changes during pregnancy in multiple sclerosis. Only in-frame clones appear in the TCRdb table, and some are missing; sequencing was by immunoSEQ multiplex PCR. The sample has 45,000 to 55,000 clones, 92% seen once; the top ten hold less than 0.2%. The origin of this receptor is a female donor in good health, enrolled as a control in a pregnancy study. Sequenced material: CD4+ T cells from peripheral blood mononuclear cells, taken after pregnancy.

CDR3 DNA sequence: TGTGCCAGCAGCCTTGTTAGAGGACCCCTCCACTTT. Its translation: CASSLVRGPLHF. The rearrangement links TRBV14 to TRBJ1-6, with D unresolved. Germline loops: CDR1 SGHDN, CDR2 FVKESK. The CDR3 covers 12 residues. V was cut by 4 bases and J by 12 bases, with 10 bases left in between.